This is a list of T cell receptor beta chains from one sample in a study of early T cells in non-severe SARS-CoV-2 infection. TCRdb processed the 5' RACE reads anew with MiXCR; each CDR3 protein has one entry. Of under 70,000 distinct CDR3 sequences listed, around 5.2% were seen once; the top ten hold 6.8%. The sample comprised whole blood. These receptors originate from an adult who was a healthcare worker with PCR-confirmed SARS-CoV-2 infection or an uninfected control (not recorded which). Both conserved end residues are part of each CDR3. D genes are given only for firm matches. The listing skips clone size in some rows; elsewhere it reads once, few, many or a size class.

many,TRBD1,TRBV30,TRBJ1-1,CAWGDSLNTEAFF,TGTGCCTGGGGGGACAGTCTGAACACTGAAGCTTTCTTT
.,.,TRBV7-2,TRBJ1-6,CASSLVLEQSYNSPLHF,TGTGCCAGCAGCTTAGTCCTGGAACAGAGCTATAATTCACCCCTCCACTTT
many,.,TRBV7-2,TRBJ1-3,CASSLFPLGQSSGNTIYF,TGTGCCAGCAGCTTGTTCCCCTTGGGACAAAGCTCTGGAAACACCATATATTTT
many,TRBD2,TRBV3-1,TRBJ2-2,CASSQGRLAGGPPPLPGSCF,TGTGCCAGCAGCCAAGGGCGACTAGCGGGGGGGCCGCCTCCGCTACCGGGGAGCTGTTTT
.,.,TRBV6-2/TRBV6-3,TRBJ2-7,CASSGGNTYEQYF,TGTGCCAGCAGTGGCGGTAATACCTACGAGCAGTACTTC
many,.,TRBV30,TRBJ2-7,CAWSPESYEQYF,TGTGCCTGGAGTCCAGAGTCCTACGAGCAGTACTTC
many,TRBD1,TRBV11-3,TRBJ2-3,CASSRDSFADTQYF,TGTGCCAGCAGCCGGGACAGTTTTGCAGATACGCAGTATTTT
many,.,TRBV30,TRBJ2-7,CACSGGSSYEQYF,TGTGCCTGCAGCGGAGGGAGCTCCTACGAGCAGTACTTC
.,.,TRBV11-1,TRBJ2-1,CASSSGDYNEQFF,TGTGCCAGCTCGTCGGGAGATTACAATGAGCAGTTCTTC
.,.,TRBV5-1,TRBJ2-5,CASSLGPRETQYF,TGCGCCAGCAGTCTAGGCCCAAGAGAGACCCAGTACTTC
few,.,TRBV29-1,TRBJ2-1,CSDRLVSQNNEQFF,TGCAGCGACCGACTAGTTTCACAAAACAATGAGCAGTTCTTC
few,.,TRBV6-1,TRBJ2-3,CATRTNIDTQYF,TGTGCCACCCGGACTAACATAGATACGCAGTATTTT
many,.,TRBV6-6,TRBJ1-3,CASRMSGNTIYF,TGTGCCAGCAGGATGTCTGGAAACACCATATATTTT
many,.,TRBV23-1,TRBJ2-2,CASSLRPDGTPTGELFF,TGCGCCAGCAGTCTACGTCCAGATGGGACACCGACCGGGGAGCTGTTTTTT
many,.,TRBV6-6,TRBJ1-5,CASSYSFRSQHF,TGTGCCAGCAGTTACTCTTTTAGATCCCAGCATTTT
few,.,TRBV20-1,TRBJ2-7,CSATIDQAQYF,TGCAGTGCTACGATTGATCAGGCGCAGTACTTC
many,.,TRBV11-1,TRBJ2-1,CASSPTIRDQAVDEQFF,TGTGCCAGCAGCCCCACTATCAGAGACCAGGCCGTGGATGAGCAGTTCTTC
many,TRBD1,TRBV6-5,TRBJ2-3,CASRLTGGADTQYF,TGTGCCAGCAGACTGACAGGGGGCGCGGATACGCAGTATTTT
many,.,TRBV4-1,TRBJ1-5,CASSLRETSNQPQHF,TGCGCCAGCAGCCTCCGGGAGACCAGCAATCAGCCCCAGCATTTT
.,.,TRBV7-9,TRBJ2-5,CASSLKGSRVRQETQYF,TGTGCCAGCAGCTTAAAGGGCTCTAGGGTTCGCCAAGAGACCCAGTACTTC
many,.,TRBV12-3/TRBV12-4,TRBJ2-1,CASSSTPGAYNEQFF,TGTGCCAGCAGCTCTACCCCAGGGGCCTACAATGAGCAGTTCTTC
few,.,TRBV5-4,TRBJ2-5,CASTPRGGDGETQYF,TGTGCCAGCACCCCCAGGGGGGGTGACGGGGAGACCCAGTACTTC
many,.,TRBV6-2/TRBV6-3,TRBJ2-4,CASSYSVLAKNIQYF,TGTGCCAGCAGTTACTCTGTCCTAGCCAAAAACATTCAGTACTTC
many,TRBD2,TRBV12-3/TRBV12-4,TRBJ2-5,CASSPGGAETQYF,TGTGCCAGCAGCCCGGGGGGTGCAGAGACCCAGTACTTC
many,.,TRBV6-2/TRBV6-3,TRBJ1-1,CASSYSTGMVTEAFF,TGTGCCAGCAGTTACTCCACAGGGATGGTCACTGAAGCTTTCTTT
many,.,TRBV7-9,TRBJ2-7,CASSPSRSDEQYF,TGTGCCAGCAGCCCCTCAAGGTCCGACGAGCAGTACTTC
few,TRBD1,TRBV5-6,TRBJ1-1,CASSPDTGGEEAFF,TGTGCCAGCAGCCCAGATACAGGGGGCGAGGAAGCTTTCTTT
many,.,TRBV27,TRBJ1-5,CASSLVGDSNQPQHF,TGTGCCAGCAGTTTGGTGGGGGATAGCAATCAGCCCCAGCATTTT
many,.,TRBV18,TRBJ2-7,CASSPTSYEQYF,TGTGCCAGCTCACCGACCTCCTACGAGCAGTACTTC
few,TRBD1,TRBV6-6,TRBJ2-6,CASGYTTGRDSKPSGANVLTF,TGTGCCAGCGGATATACCACGGGCAGGGACAGCAAACCCTCTGGGGCCAACGTCCTGACTTTC
many,TRBD2,TRBV7-2,TRBJ2-1,CASSPSSGGSNEQFF,TGTGCCAGCAGCCCTTCTAGCGGGGGTAGCAATGAGCAGTTCTTC
.,.,TRBV29-1,TRBJ2-3,CSVGAGTSWDTQYF,TGCAGCGTTGGAGCAGGCACAAGTTGGGATACGCAGTATTTT
many,.,TRBV5-1,TRBJ2-1,CASSGSTPLSNHFF,TGCGCCAGCAGCGGGTCGACACCTCTGTCCAACCATTTCTTC
many,.,TRBV7-6,TRBJ1-5,CASSLGGGGNQPQHF,TGTGCCAGCAGCTTAGGGGGGGGCGGCAATCAGCCCCAGCATTTT
many,.,TRBV6-1,TRBJ2-1,CASSRRGVTSSYNEQFF,TGTGCCAGCAGTCGTCGGGGAGTCACAAGCTCCTACAATGAGCAGTTCTTC
.,.,TRBV19,TRBJ2-4,CASSHRQDVIQYF,TGTGCCAGTAGTCACCGACAGGATGTCATTCAGTACTTC
many,.,TRBV7-9,TRBJ1-1,CASTSPGQTGSLGTEAFF,TGTGCCAGCACCTCTCCCGGTCAGACAGGCTCCCTGGGGACTGAAGCTTTCTTT
.,.,TRBV13,TRBJ1-4,CANSSAVGGRGEKLFF,TGTGCCAACAGCTCGGCCGTCGGGGGAAGAGGGGAAAAACTGTTTTTT
many,TRBD2,TRBV11-2,TRBJ2-4,CASSSLAGSKNIQYF,TGTGCCAGCAGCTCCTTAGCGGGATCCAAAAACATTCAGTACTTC
many,.,TRBV20-1,TRBJ2-3,CSARGTPSGATDTQYF,TGCAGTGCTAGAGGAACCCCCAGCGGAGCTACAGATACGCAGTATTTT
few,.,TRBV18,TRBJ1-1,CASSPSGTNTEAFF,TGTGCCAGCTCACCGTCAGGGACGAACACTGAAGCTTTCTTT
medium-sized,.,TRBV7-2,TRBJ1-6,CASSPQLSSYNSPLHF,TGTGCCAGCAGCCCGCAGTTGAGCTCCTATAATTCACCCCTCCACTTT
many,.,TRBV25-1,TRBJ2-7,CASSEFVIGHRSYEQYF,TGTGCCAGCAGTGAATTTGTAATTGGACACCGCTCCTACGAGCAGTACTTC
many,.,TRBV4-3,TRBJ1-6,CASSQETASSSYNSPLHF,TGCGCCAGCAGCCAAGAGACAGCTTCAAGCTCCTATAATTCACCCCTCCACTTT
.,TRBD1,TRBV12-3/TRBV12-4,TRBJ1-1,CASSLASQGGTEAFF,TGTGCCAGCAGTTTAGCGTCTCAGGGGGGCACTGAAGCTTTCTTT